This T cell receptor beta chain was identified during a study of cytomegalovirus exposure and HLA in healthy donors. Points from the study as a whole: The study dropped some indistinguishable V segments, TRBV6-2 and TRBV6-3 among them.

Notes on this clone: Its antigen remains unknown.

Germline CDR1 is MNHEY and CDR2 is SMNVEV (reference sequence). V lost 8 bases and J lost 6, with 19 bases in between. There are 14 residues in the CDR3. A multiplex PCR was run with 60 Vbeta primers and 13 Jbeta primers. The table came from immunoSEQ multiplex PCR; TCRdb's copy has only in-frame clones and leaves some out. This table has about 90,000 clones, 65% to 80% appearing once. The rearrangement uses TRBV27 and TRBJ1-1; D unclear. The sequence was obtained from a young man in good health and CMV-seronegative. Sequenced sample: PBMCs. CDR3 amino acids: CASGSPRNRAEAFF. DNA of the CDR3: TGTGCCAGCGGTTCCCCTAGGAACCGAGCTGAAGCTTTCTTT.